The 32 T cell receptor beta chains below all came from one sample that was sequenced in a study of T-cell reconstitution after alpha-beta-depleted transplantation in children. Preparing the TCRbeta library involved the use of unique molecular identifiers. One entry per CDR3 protein, called by TCRdb with MiXCR from the PCR reads. The sample records over 150,000 distinct CDR3 sequences, about 6.4% being singletons. Sequences were derived from PBMCs from the stem cell graft donor, sampled from the stem cell graft. The receptor set was obtained from a human donor who donated a stem cell graft to a child with Wiskott-Aldrich syndrome.

The J gene is TRBJ2-3, the V gene TRBV12-3 or TRBV12-4; TRBD2 matches 12 bases. V dropped 5 bases and J dropped 3; count of bases not matched to a gene: 6. The length of the CDR3 is 16 residues. CDR3 nucleotides: TGTGCCAGCAGTCGGACTAGCGGGGCGACTACAGATACGCAGTATTTT. This translates into CASSRTSGATTDTQYF.

This clonotype was recorded many times. The chain joins TRBV7-2 to TRBJ2-7, with 10 positions matching TRBD2. The CDR3 consists of 16 residues. The ends lost 1 base at V and 2 bases at J; junction bases unmatched: 5. From germline, CDR1 is SGHTA and CDR2 FQGNSA. CDR3 region: CASSLDSGTSAYEQYF. The CDR3 coding sequence is TGTGCCAGCAGCTTAGACTCGGGGACTAGCGCCTACGAGCAGTACTTC.

Ten or more counts support this clonotype. This chain links TRBV20-1 with TRBJ2-5, with TRBD2 identical over 8 bases. The V segment lost 6 bases and the J segment 5 bases; nucleotides outside the gene matches: 11. Germline CDR1 is DFQATT and CDR2 is SNEGSKA (reference sequence). The CDR3 loop spans 14 amino acids. The CDR3, as DNA: TGCAGTGCCAACCGATTCGGGGGGGCGGAGACCCAGTACTTC. Amino acids: CSANRFGGAETQYF.

This clonotype appeared many times. The V and J genes are TRBV2 and TRBJ2-2, with D possibly being TRBD2 (6 bases). Trimming removed 10 bases at V and 1 base at J, with 19 bases between. CDR3 length: 16 residues. The germline V gene has CDR1 SNHLY and CDR2 FYNNEI. Here the CDR3 reads CATLLIRGLNTGELFF. The CDR3 region has the DNA TGTGCCACCTTATTGATAAGGGGACTGAACACCGGGGAGCTGTTTTTT.

This clonotype was seen repeatedly, ten times or more. The genes are TRBV20-1 and TRBJ2-7; 8 bases match TRBD1. J gave up 3 bases and V 1 base, and 8 bases lay outside the gene matches. Per the germline V gene, CDR1 is DFQATT and CDR2 is SNEGSKA (reference sequence). CDR3 length: 15 residues. The DNA of the CDR3 is TGCAGTGCTAGAGCCCTGACAGGGGATGACTACGAGCAGTACTTC. This translates into CSARALTGDDYEQYF.

This clonotype occurred many times. The J gene is TRBJ2-5, the V gene TRBV6-5; no firm D call. V dropped 11 bases and J dropped 7 bases, with 17 bases sitting between them. Germline V gives CDR1 MNHEY, CDR2 SVGAGI. The CDR3 consists of 12 residues. The DNA for the CDR3 is TGTGCCTCCCTGGACCGCCGTGGGACCCAGTACTTC. This sequence encodes CASLDRRGTQYF.

This chain's CDR3 is CASSSRRANTGELFF. CDR3 bases: TGTGCCAGCAGTTCCAGGCGGGCGAACACCGGGGAGCTGTTTTTT. The chain has TRBV12-3 or TRBV12-4 and TRBJ2-2; tentative D call: TRBD2 (5 bases). V was cut by 4 bases and J by 0 bases, with 9 bases left in between. The CDR3 length is 15 residues.

This clonotype has a count of ten or more. The V and J genes are TRBV24-1 and TRBJ2-1; 12 nucleotides match TRBD2. Germline V CDR1 and CDR2: KGHDR, SFDVKD. V was pared by 5 bases and J by 8 bases, with 9 bases of the junction left unmatched. The CDR3 covers 16 residues. The CDR3 DNA follows: TGTGCCACCAGTGGTGAGCTAGCGGGGGGGCCCGATGAGCAGTTCTTC. Its translation: CATSGELAGGPDEQFF.

This clonotype was recorded at least ten times. The chain has TRBV5-1 and TRBJ2-7; D is perhaps TRBD1 (6 bases). CDR1 is SGHRS, CDR2 YFSETQ, per germline. V was trimmed by 4 bases and J by 6 bases, leaving 14 bases between them. The CDR3 length is 13 residues. DNA for the CDR3: TGCGCCAGCAGCCAAACCACAGGGTTCGAGCAGTACTTC. Its protein is CASSQTTGFEQYF. Looking up the rest from reference TRBV5-1 and TRBJ2-7 gives the full variable domain: KAGVTQTPRYLIKTRGQQVTLSCSPISGHRSVSWYQQTPGQGLQFLFEYFSETQRNKGNFPGRFSGRQFSNSRSEMNVSTLELGDSALYLCASSQTTGFEQYFGPGTRLTVT.

This clonotype was counted only a few times. The chain couples TRBV5-5 to TRBJ1-1; weak D call: TRBD1 (5 bases). V was pared by 3 bases and J by 3 bases, with 12 bases between. Per germline, CDR1 SGHKS and CDR2 YYEKEE (reference sequence). The CDR3 sequence is 14 residues long. As DNA, the CDR3 is TGTGCCAGCAGCTCATGGGGGGGGGACACTGAAGCTTTCTTT. Protein: CASSSWGGDTEAFF.

The sample holds many counts of this clonotype. The genes are TRBV2 and TRBJ2-6; D gene ambiguous. The CDR3 contains 12 residues. Looked up from germline, CDR1 is SNHLY and CDR2 is FYNNEI. V was shortened by 7 bases and J by 1 base, with 2 bases between the two germline ends. The CDR3 loop is CASNSGANVLTF. The CDR3 region has the DNA TGTGCCAGCAATTCTGGGGCCAACGTCCTGACTTTC.

The rearrangement joins TRBV5-1 to TRBJ2-4; 10 nucleotides align to TRBD1. The CDR3 is 16 residues long. V was pared by 4 bases and J by 1 base, with 5 bases of the junction left unmatched. Looked up from germline, CDR1 is SGHRS and CDR2 is YFSETQ. The CDR3 sequence: CASSEPGQGAKNIQYF. CDR3 sequence (DNA): TGCGCCAGCAGCGAACCGGGACAGGGGGCCAAAAACATTCAGTACTTC.

This clonotype came up many times. The chain is built from TRBV7-9 and TRBJ2-1; 13 positions match TRBD2. With 5 bases clipped from V and 8 bases from J, the junction kept 6 bases outside the gene matches. Per germline, CDR1 SEHNR and CDR2 FQNEAQ (reference sequence). The CDR3 sequence is 15 residues long. The CDR3 nucleotides are TGTGCCAGCAGCACAAGGACTAGCGGGAGTTATGAGCAGTTCTTC. It encodes CASSTRTSGSYEQFF.

This clonotype was picked up many times. The chain has TRBV5-1 and TRBJ1-2; the D gene is possibly TRBD1 (5 bases). This CDR3 is built from 14 residues. The germline V and J ends were trimmed by 0 bases and 5 bases, with 11 bases remaining between them. Per germline, CDR1 SGHRS and CDR2 YFSETQ. The CDR3 reads CASSLEDSAYGYTF. The CDR3 DNA sequence: TGCGCCAGCAGCTTGGAAGACAGCGCATATGGCTACACCTTC.

This clonotype was counted many times. The gene calls are TRBV20-1 and TRBJ2-2; D is ambiguous. Trimming took off 5 bases at V and 0 bases at J, with 13 bases between the two ends. The CDR3 runs 15 residues. Per the germline V gene, CDR1 is DFQATT and CDR2 is SNEGSKA (reference sequence). The chain's CDR3 is CSAVRSVSNTGELFF. For the CDR3, the DNA is TGCAGTGCTGTCCGCAGCGTTTCGAACACCGGGGAGCTGTTTTTT.

There are many counts of this clonotype. The V and J genes are TRBV24-1 and TRBJ2-7, with 9 bases lining up with TRBD1. CDR1 is KGHDR, CDR2 SFDVKD, per germline. Germline trimming cut 4 bases from V and 3 bases from J; bases unmatched to any gene: 3. This CDR3 region has 14 residues. The CDR3 region has the DNA TGTGCCACCAGTGACGGGACAGGGAACTACGAGCAGTACTTC. Protein sequence: CATSDGTGNYEQYF.

This clonotype was found many times. J is TRBJ2-7 and V is TRBV5-1; TRBD1 agrees at 8 bases. V was pared by 1 base and J by 7 bases, with 4 bases of the junction left unmatched. This CDR3 contains 13 residues. Germline V lookup: CDR1 SGHRS, CDR2 YFSETQ. CDR3 nucleotide sequence: TGCGCCAGCAGCTTGTCAGGGGGCAGTGAGCAGTACTTC. It encodes CASSLSGGSEQYF.

In its sample, this clonotype was seen many times. The V and J genes are TRBV30 and TRBJ1-1, with 7 bases fitting TRBD1. The CDR3 totals 13 residues. From germline, CDR1 is GTSNPN and CDR2 SVGIG (reference sequence). J gave up 1 base and V 2 bases, and 1 base lay outside the gene matches. CDR3 region: CAWSQGGNTEAFF. The CDR3, as DNA: TGTGCCTGGAGTCAGGGGGGGAACACTGAAGCTTTCTTT.

In this sample, this clonotype turned up many times. The V gene is TRBV5-1, the J gene TRBJ1-5, with D possibly TRBD1 on 5 matching bases. V was cut by 0 bases and J by 5 bases, with 18 bases left in between. Germline-derived CDR1 and CDR2 are SGHRS and YFSETQ. The CDR3 contains 17 residues. The CDR3 is CASSLGKEGYTDQPQHF. In nucleotides, the CDR3 is TGCGCCAGCAGCTTGGGAAAGGAGGGGTATACCGATCAGCCCCAGCATTTT.

The chain employs TRBV2 and TRBJ2-6, with D hard to call. Trimming shortened V by 3 bases and J by 5 bases, and 8 bases separated the two germline ends. This CDR3 has 14 residues. Germline V CDR1 and CDR2: SNHLY, FYNNEI. CDR3 in amino acids: CASSEGIWANVLTF. CDR3 in DNA: TGTGCCAGCAGTGAGGGGATTTGGGCCAACGTCCTGACTTTC. Combining the CDR3 with reference TRBV2 and TRBJ2-6 gives the whole variable domain EPEVTQTPSHQVTQMGQEVILRCVPISNHLYFYWYRQILGQKVEFLVSFYNNEISEKSEIFDDQFSVERPDGSNFTLKIRSTKLEDSAMYFCASSEGIWANVLTFGAGSRLTVL.

In its sample, this clonotype was seen many times. The CDR3 loop is CASSEEETGGYEQYF. The CDR3 DNA reads as TGTGCCAGCAGTGAAGAAGAGACAGGGGGCTACGAGCAGTACTTC. V usage is TRBV6-1 and J usage is TRBJ2-7; 9 bases match TRBD1. CDR1 is MNHNS and CDR2 is SASEGT in the germline V gene. With V trimmed by 1 base and J by 3 bases, 4 bases remained unmatched. The CDR3 is 15 amino acids.

The sample holds many counts of this clonotype. V and J are TRBV20-1 and TRBJ2-5, with TRBD1 as a possible D gene (6 bases). Germline CDR1 DFQATT, CDR2 SNEGSKA (reference sequence). The CDR3 sequence is 15 residues long. V was shortened by 1 base and J by 0 bases, with 12 bases between the two germline ends. CDR3 loop: CSARGDRDNQETQYF. In nucleotides, the CDR3 is TGCAGTGCTAGAGGGGACCGGGACAACCAAGAGACCCAGTACTTC.

This clonotype was seen ten or more times. V is TRBV20-1 and J is TRBJ2-1, with D unclear. Trimming left V 2 bases short and J 9 bases short, with 11 bases between. The CDR3 has 12 residues. Germline CDR1 DFQATT, CDR2 SNEGSKA (reference sequence). The CDR3, as DNA: TGCAGTGCTAGATTAAACAGCGCTGAGCAGTTCTTC. Translation gives CSARLNSAEQFF.

This clonotype occurred many times. The chain recombines TRBV12-3 or TRBV12-4 with TRBJ1-1, with 11 bases identical to TRBD1. The CDR3 extends over 15 amino acids. Losses at the gene ends were 2 bases for V and 7 bases for J; bases not matched to a gene: 6. The CDR3, as DNA: TGTGCCAGCAGTTTATCCCGGACAGGGGGCGGTGAAGCTTTCTTT. It translates to CASSLSRTGGGEAFF.

This clonotype was recorded at least ten times. V is TRBV20-1 and J is TRBJ2-3; TRBD2 agrees at 12 bases. CDR3 length: 16 residues. Looked up from germline, CDR1 is DFQATT and CDR2 is SNEGSKA (reference sequence). The ends lost 5 bases at V and 0 bases at J; junction bases unmatched: 6. Here the CDR3 DNA reads TGCAGTGCTCGACTAGCGGGAGAGGATAGCACAGATACGCAGTATTTT. Its translation: CSARLAGEDSTDTQYF.

This clonotype has a count of ten or more. The chain employs TRBV29-1 and TRBJ1-1, with D unclear. Germline V lookup: CDR1 SQVTM, CDR2 ANQGSEA. CDR3 length: 11 amino acids. The CDR3 spells CGFRSNTEAFF. CDR3 in DNA: TGCGGATTTCGGTCCAACACTGAAGCTTTCTTT.

There are many counts of this clonotype. This chain connects TRBV20-1 to TRBJ1-2; unclear D gene. CDR1 and CDR2 (germline): DFQATT, SNEGSKA (reference sequence). Trimming left V 6 bases short and J 6 bases short, with 5 bases between. CDR3 length: 9 amino acids. The CDR3 here is CSAANGYTF. The CDR3 nucleotides are TGCAGTGCCGCCAATGGCTACACCTTC.

This clonotype was counted many times. This rearrangement joins TRBV20-1 to TRBJ2-5; perhaps TRBD2 as D (6 bases). CDR1 and CDR2 from the germline V gene are DFQATT and SNEGSKA (reference sequence). The ends were cut back, 0 bases at V and 2 bases at J, with 13 bases in the middle. The CDR3 contains 15 residues. In DNA form, the CDR3 reads TGCAGTGCTAGAGAAGGGACTTTGGATCAAGAGACCCAGTACTTC. Its protein is CSAREGTLDQETQYF.

This clonotype was seen repeatedly, ten times or more. The chain is built from TRBV28 and TRBJ1-1; maybe TRBD1 (6 bases). Trimming removed 2 bases from V and 1 base from J, with 17 bases in between. The CDR3 loop spans 17 amino acids. In germline, CDR1 is MDHEN, CDR2 SYDVKM. CDR3 DNA sequence: TGTGCCAGCAGTTTACCCCAGACAGGTGCCCAGAACACTGAAGCTTTCTTT. Encoded protein: CASSLPQTGAQNTEAFF.

This clonotype was found many times. The chain is built from TRBV5-6 and TRBJ2-3, with TRBD2 matching over 7 bases. The V gene end was trimmed by 4 bases and the J gene end by 0 bases; junction bases not matched to a gene: 14. The CDR3 sequence is 18 residues long. Germline-derived CDR1 and CDR2 are SGHDT and YYEEEE. The CDR3 nucleotides read TGTGCCAGCAGCCCCCGTCACAAGCGGGATCCAAGCACAGATACGCAGTATTTT. This sequence encodes CASSPRHKRDPSTDTQYF.

This clonotype was observed at least ten times. This rearrangement joins TRBV5-1 to TRBJ1-2, with TRBD1 matching 9 bases. The germline gives CDR1 SGHRS, CDR2 YFSETQ. This CDR3 region has 17 residues. V lost 4 bases to trimming and J lost 0 bases; unmatched junction nucleotides: 10. CDR3 bases: TGCGCCAGCAGCCGGACGGGGACAGGGAATACTAACTATGGCTACACCTTC. Translation: CASSRTGTGNTNYGYTF. The full variable domain, with the rest looked up from reference TRBV5-1 and TRBJ1-2, is KAGVTQTPRYLIKTRGQQVTLSCSPISGHRSVSWYQQTPGQGLQFLFEYFSETQRNKGNFPGRFSGRQFSNSRSEMNVSTLELGDSALYLCASSRTGTGNTNYGYTFGSGTRLTVV.

Judged by abundance, this clonotype is medium-sized. The V and J genes are TRBV5-1 and TRBJ2-1; D possibly corresponds to TRBD2 (6 bases). CDR3 length: 15 amino acids. Deletions cut 0 bases from V and 4 bases from J, with 11 bases between. CDR1 and CDR2 (germline): SGHRS, YFSETQ. As DNA, the CDR3 is TGCGCCAGCAGCTTGGAAATAGCGGTATACAATGAGCAGTTCTTC. Its protein is CASSLEIAVYNEQFF.